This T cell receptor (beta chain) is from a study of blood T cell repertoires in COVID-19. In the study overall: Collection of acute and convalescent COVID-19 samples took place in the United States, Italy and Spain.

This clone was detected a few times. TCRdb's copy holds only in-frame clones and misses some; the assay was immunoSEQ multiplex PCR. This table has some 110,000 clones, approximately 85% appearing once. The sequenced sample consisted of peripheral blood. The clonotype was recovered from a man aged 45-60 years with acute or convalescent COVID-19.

The CDR3 protein is CASARSSGNTIYF. DNA for the CDR3: TGTGCCAGCGCACGGAGCTCTGGAAACACCATATATTTT. This rearrangement joins TRBV19 to TRBJ1-3; D unresolved. Germline V gene lookup returns CDR1 LNHDA and CDR2 SQIVND (reference sequence). Trimming took 9 bases from V and 0 from J, leaving 9 bases between them. The CDR3 has 13 residues. The variable domain in full, with the rest retrieved from reference TRBV19 and TRBJ1-3, is DGGITQSPKYLFRKEGQNVTLSCEQNLNHDAMYWYRQDPGQGLRLIYYSQIVNDFQKGDIAEGYSVSREKKESFPLTVTSAQKNPTAFYLCASARSSGNTIYFGEGSWLTVV.